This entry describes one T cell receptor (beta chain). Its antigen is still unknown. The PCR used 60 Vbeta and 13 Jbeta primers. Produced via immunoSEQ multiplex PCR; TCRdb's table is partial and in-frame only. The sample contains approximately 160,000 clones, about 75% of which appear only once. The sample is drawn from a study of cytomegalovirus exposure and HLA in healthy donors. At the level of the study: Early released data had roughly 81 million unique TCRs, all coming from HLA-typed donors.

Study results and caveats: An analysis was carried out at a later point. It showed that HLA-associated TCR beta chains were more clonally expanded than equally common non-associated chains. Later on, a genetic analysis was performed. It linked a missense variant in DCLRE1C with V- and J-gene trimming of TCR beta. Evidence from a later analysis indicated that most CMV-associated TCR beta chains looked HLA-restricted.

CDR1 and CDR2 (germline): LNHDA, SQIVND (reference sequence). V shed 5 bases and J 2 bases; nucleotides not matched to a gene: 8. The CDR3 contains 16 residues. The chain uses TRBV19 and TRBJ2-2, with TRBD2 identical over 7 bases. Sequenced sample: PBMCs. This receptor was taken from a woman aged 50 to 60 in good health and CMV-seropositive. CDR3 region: CASSPRGGKNTGELFF. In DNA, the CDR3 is TGTGCCAGTAGTCCCCGGGGAGGGAAAAACACCGGGGAGCTGTTTTTT.